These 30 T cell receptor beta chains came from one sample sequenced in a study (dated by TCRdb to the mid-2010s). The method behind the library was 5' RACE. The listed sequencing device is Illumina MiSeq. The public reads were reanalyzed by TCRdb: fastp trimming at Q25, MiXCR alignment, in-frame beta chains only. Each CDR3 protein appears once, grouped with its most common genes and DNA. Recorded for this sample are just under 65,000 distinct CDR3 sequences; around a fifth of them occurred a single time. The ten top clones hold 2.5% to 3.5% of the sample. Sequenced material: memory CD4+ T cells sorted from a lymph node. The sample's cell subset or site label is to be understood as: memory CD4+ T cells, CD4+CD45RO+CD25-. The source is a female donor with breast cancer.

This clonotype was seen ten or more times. CDR3 residues: CASIRSGADTQYF. The CDR3 nucleotides read TGTGCCAGCATACGATCCGGGGCAGATACGCAGTATTTT. V gene TRBV13 combines with J gene TRBJ2-3; a possible D gene is TRBD2 (5 bases). This CDR3 comprises 13 residues. The germline V and J ends were trimmed by 7 bases and 4 bases, with 12 bases remaining between them. Germline assignment: CDR1 PRHDT and CDR2 FYEKMQ (reference sequence).

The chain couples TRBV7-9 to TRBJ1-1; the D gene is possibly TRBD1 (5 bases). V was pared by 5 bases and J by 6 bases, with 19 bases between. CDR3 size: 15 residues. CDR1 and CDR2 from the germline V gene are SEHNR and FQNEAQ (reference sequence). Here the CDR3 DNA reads TGTGCCAGCAGCCCAAACACCGGGGCATTAGCTGAAGCTTTCTTT. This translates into CASSPNTGALAEAFF.

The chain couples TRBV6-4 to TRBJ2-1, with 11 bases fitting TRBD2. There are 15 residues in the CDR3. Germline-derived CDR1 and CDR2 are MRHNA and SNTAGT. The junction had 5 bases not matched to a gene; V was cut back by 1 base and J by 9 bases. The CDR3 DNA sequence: TGTGCCAGCAGTGACTTTAGCGGGGGGGCAAGTGAGCAGTTCTTC. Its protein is CASSDFSGGASEQFF.

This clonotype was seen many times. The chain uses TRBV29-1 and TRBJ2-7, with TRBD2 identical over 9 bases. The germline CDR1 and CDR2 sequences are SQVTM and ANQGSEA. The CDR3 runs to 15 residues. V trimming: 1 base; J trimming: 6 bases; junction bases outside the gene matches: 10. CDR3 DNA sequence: TGCAGCGTTGAAGTGCGGGGGGGACCGGGCCTCGAGCAGTACTTC. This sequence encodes CSVEVRGGPGLEQYF.

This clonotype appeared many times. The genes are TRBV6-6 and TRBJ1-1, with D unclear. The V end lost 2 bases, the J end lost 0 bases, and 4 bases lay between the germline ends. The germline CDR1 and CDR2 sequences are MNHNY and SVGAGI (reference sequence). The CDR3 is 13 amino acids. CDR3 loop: CASSYLMNTEAFF. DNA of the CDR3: TGTGCCAGCAGTTACCTCATGAACACTGAAGCTTTCTTT.

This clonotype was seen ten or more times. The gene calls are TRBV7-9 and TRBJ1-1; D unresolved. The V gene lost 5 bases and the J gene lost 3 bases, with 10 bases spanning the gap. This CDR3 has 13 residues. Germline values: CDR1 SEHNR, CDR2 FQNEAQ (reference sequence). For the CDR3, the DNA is TGTGCCAGCAGCCCTGATTGGGACACTGAAGCTTTCTTT. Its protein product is CASSPDWDTEAFF.

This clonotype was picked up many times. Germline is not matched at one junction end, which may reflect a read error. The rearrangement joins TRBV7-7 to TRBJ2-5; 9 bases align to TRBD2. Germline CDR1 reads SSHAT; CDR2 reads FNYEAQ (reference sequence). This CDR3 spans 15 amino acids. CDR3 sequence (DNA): TGTGCTAGCAGCTTAGGGCGGGAGGGCGTCGAGACCCAGTACTTC. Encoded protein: CASSLGREGVETQYF.

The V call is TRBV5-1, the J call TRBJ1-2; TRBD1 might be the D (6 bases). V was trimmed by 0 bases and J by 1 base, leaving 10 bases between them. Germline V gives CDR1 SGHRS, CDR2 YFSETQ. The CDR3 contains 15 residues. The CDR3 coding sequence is TGCGCCAGCAGCTTGGGCTGGGGGCATAACTATGGCTACACCTTC. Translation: CASSLGWGHNYGYTF.

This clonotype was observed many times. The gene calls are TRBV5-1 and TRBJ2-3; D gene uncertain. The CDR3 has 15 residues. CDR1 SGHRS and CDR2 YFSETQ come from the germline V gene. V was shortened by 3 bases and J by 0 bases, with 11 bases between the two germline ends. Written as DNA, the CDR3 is TGCGCCAGCAGCTCGCTGACTGCTAGCACAGATACGCAGTATTTT. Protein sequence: CASSSLTASTDTQYF.

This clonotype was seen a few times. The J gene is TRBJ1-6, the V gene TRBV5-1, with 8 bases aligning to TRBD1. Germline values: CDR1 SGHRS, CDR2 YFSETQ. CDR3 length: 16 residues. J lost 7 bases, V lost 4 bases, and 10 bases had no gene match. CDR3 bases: TGCGCCAGCAGCCCCGGGACAGGAGCTAAAAATTCACCCCTCCACTTT. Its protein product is CASSPGTGAKNSPLHF.

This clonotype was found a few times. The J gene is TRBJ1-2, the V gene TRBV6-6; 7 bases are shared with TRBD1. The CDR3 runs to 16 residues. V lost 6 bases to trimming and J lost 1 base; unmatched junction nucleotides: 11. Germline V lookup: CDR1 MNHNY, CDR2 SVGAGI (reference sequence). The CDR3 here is CASRDLGQGGNYGYTF. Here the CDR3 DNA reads TGTGCCAGCAGGGATTTGGGGCAGGGGGGTAACTATGGCTACACCTTC.

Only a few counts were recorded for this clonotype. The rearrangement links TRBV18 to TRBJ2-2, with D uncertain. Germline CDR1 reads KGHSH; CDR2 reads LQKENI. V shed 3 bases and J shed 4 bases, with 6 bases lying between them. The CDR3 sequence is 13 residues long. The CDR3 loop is CASSPPSTGELFF. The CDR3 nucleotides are TGTGCCAGCTCACCCCCCTCCACCGGGGAGCTGTTTTTT.

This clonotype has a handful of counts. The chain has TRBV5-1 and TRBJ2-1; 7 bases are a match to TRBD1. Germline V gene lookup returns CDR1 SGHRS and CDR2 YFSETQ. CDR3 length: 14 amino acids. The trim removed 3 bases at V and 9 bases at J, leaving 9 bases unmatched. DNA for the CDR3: TGCGCCAGCAGCTCCGGGACCGCAGGGGGTGAGCAGTTCTTC. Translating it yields CASSSGTAGGEQFF.

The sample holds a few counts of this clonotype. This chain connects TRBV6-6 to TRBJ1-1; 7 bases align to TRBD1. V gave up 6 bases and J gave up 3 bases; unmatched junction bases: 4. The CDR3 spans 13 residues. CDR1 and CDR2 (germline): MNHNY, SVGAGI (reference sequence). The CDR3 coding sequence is TGTGCCAGCAGCTTCGACAGGGACACTGAAGCTTTCTTT. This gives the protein CASSFDRDTEAFF.

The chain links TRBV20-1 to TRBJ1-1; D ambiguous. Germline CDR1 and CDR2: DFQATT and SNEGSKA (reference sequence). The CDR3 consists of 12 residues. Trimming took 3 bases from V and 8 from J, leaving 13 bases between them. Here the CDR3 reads CSASRTGPEAFF. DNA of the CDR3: TGCAGTGCTAGCCGGACCGGCCCGGAAGCTTTCTTT.

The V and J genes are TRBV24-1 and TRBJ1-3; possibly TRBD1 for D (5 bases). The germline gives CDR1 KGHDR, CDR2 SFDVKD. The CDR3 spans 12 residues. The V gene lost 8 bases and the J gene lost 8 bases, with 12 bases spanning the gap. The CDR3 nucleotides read TGTGCCACCAAGGGGTCTAGGCACACCATATATTTT. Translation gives CATKGSRHTIYF.

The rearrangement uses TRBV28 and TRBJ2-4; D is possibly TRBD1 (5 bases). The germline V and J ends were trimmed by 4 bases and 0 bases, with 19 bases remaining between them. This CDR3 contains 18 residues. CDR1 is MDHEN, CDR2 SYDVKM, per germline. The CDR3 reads CASSSGFRRALAKNIQYF. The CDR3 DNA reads TGTGCCAGCAGTTCGGGTTTCCGCAGGGCGCTAGCCAAAAACATTCAGTACTTC.

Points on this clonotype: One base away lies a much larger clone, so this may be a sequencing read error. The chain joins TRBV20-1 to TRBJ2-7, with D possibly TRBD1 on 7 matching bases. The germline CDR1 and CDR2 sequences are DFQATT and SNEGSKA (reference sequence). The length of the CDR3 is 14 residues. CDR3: CRARGPLGGYEQYF. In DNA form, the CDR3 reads TGCAGGGCTAGGGGGCCTTTAGGGGGGTACGAGCAGTACTTC.

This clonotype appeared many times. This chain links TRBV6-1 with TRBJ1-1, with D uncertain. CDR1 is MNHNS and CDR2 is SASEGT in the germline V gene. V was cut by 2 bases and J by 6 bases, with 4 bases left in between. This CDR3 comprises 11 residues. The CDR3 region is CASSESSEAFF. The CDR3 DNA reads TGTGCCAGCAGTGAATCCTCTGAAGCTTTCTTT.

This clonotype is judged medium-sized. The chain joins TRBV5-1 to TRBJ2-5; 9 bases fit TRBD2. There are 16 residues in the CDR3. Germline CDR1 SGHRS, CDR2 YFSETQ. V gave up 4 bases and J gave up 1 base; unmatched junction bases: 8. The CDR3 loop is CASSKSSGTVQETQYF. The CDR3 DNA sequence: TGCGCCAGCAGCAAATCTAGCGGGACGGTCCAAGAGACCCAGTACTTC.

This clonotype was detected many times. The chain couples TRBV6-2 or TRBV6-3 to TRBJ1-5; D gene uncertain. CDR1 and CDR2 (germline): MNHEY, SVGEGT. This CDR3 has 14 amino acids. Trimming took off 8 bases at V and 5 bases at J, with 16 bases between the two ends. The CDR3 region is CASRRSAGDQPQHF. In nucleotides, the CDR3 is TGTGCCAGCCGGAGGTCGGCAGGAGATCAGCCCCAGCATTTT.

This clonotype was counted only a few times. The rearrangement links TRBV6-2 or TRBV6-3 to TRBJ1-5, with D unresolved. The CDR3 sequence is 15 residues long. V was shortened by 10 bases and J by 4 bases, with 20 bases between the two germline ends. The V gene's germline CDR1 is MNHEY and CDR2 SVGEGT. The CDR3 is CATYGRRFPNQPQHF. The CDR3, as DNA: TGTGCCACTTACGGACGCAGATTTCCAAATCAGCCCCAGCATTTT.

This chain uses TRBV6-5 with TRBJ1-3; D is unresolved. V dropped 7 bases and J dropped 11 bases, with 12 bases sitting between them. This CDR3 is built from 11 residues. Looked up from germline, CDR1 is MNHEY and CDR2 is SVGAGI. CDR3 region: CASKESWAIYF. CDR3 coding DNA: TGTGCCAGCAAGGAGTCCTGGGCCATATATTTT.

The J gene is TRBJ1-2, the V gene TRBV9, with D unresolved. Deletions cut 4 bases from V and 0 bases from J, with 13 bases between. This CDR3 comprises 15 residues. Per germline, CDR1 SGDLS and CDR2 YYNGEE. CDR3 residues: CASSKPGPSNYGYTF. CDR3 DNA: TGTGCCAGCAGCAAACCGGGCCCATCTAACTATGGCTACACCTTC.

CDR3 DNA: TGTGCCAGCACCCAAGACAGACCCATGGGTGAAGCTTTCTTT. Its protein product is CASTQDRPMGEAFF. The chain recombines TRBV6-2 or TRBV6-3 with TRBJ1-1; tentative D call: TRBD1 (5 bases). Trimming took 7 bases from V and 7 from J, leaving 19 bases between them. This CDR3 spans 14 amino acids. The germline CDR1 and CDR2 sequences are MNHEY and SVGEGT.

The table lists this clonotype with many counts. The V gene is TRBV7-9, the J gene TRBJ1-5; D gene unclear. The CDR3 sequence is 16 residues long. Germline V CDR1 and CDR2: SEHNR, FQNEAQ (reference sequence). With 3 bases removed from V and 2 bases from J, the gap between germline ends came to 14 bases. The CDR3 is CASSFQDPRGNQPQHF. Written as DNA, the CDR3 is TGTGCCAGCAGCTTCCAGGACCCGAGGGGCAATCAGCCCCAGCATTTT.

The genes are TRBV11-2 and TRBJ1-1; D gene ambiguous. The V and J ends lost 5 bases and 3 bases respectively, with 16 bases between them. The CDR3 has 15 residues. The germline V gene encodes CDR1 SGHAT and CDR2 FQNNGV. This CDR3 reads CASSPRENRDTEAFF. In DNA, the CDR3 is TGTGCCAGCAGCCCCCGCGAGAATCGGGACACTGAAGCTTTCTTT. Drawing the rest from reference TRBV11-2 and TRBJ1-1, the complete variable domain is EAGVAQSPRYKIIEKRQSVAFWCNPISGHATLYWYQQILGQGPKLLIQFQNNGVVDDSQLPKDRFSAERLKGVDSTLKIQPAKLEDSAVYLCASSPRENRDTEAFFGQGTRLTVV.

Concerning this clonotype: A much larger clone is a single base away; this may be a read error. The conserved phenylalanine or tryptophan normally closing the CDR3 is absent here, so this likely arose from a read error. CDR3 sequence (DNA): TGTGCCAGCAGTTCCAGGACAGGGGCTGGAAACACCATATATCTT. It specifies CASSSRTGAGNTIYL. The chain uses TRBV27 and TRBJ1-3; 9 nucleotides align to TRBD1. J was trimmed by 2 bases and V by 4 bases; bases with no gene match: 3. Germline V gene data show CDR1 as MNHEY and CDR2 as SMNVEV (reference sequence). The CDR3 spans 15 residues.

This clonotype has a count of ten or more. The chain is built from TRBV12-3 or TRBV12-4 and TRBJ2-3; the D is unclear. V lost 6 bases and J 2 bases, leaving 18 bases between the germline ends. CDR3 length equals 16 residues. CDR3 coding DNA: TGTGCCAGCAGCTTGGGGAAGAACAGAGTCACAGATACGCAGTATTTT. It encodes CASSLGKNRVTDTQYF.

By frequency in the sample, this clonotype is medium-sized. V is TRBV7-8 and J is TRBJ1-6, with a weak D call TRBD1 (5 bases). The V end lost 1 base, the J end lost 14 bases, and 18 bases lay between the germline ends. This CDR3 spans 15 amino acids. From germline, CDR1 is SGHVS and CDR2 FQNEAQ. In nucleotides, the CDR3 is TGTGCCAGCAGCTTAGTGCCAGGGCCGGGGGTGACCCTCCACTTT. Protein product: CASSLVPGPGVTLHF.